The following is a TCR beta chain sequence with its context. The data are from a study of OX40 agonist ivuxolimab in advanced cancers. Individuals having autoimmune disease history or systemic immunosuppression were not enrolled. Clones were read by immunoSEQ multiplex PCR, and TCRdb kept only the in-frame ones, dropping some. This sample carries just under 100,000 clones, less than 95% of them seen once, and the ten largest clones take 0.15% to 0.2%. This material consisted of CD4+ or CD8+ T cells sorted from blood, taken in a trial of the OX40 agonist ivuxolimab. The TCR originated in an adult with an advanced solid tumor such as melanoma, head and neck, liver or kidney cancer.

This chain's CDR3 is CASSLAGTQHEQFF. DNA for the CDR3: TGTGCCAGCTCTCTAGCGGGAACCCAACATGAGCAGTTCTTC. The rearrangement links TRBV18 to TRBJ2-1, with 9 bases that match TRBD2. This CDR3 contains 14 residues. With V trimmed by 6 bases and J by 8 bases, 8 bases remained unmatched. From germline, CDR1 is KGHSH and CDR2 LQKENI.